The T cell receptor (beta chain) under discussion was sequenced for a study of shared clonotypes between healthy human individuals. Study context: Each donor's CD4 naive and CD4 memory cells filled three plates apiece, CD8 naive two, and CD8 memory one.

The germline V gene encodes CDR1 LNHNV and CDR2 YYDKDF (reference sequence). This CDR3 has 15 amino acids. V was clipped by 4 bases and J by 2 bases; unmatched bases: 5. Study-level findings and limits: For naive CD4 cells, roughly 5.5% of clonotypes were shared across a handful of donors. Researchers sampled only blood; tissue repertoires likely differ.

All donors were healthy HIV-negative adults lacking recent acute infections or vaccinations. The table came from immunoSEQ multiplex PCR; TCRdb's copy has only in-frame clones and leaves some out. The sample yields 600,000 to 750,000 clones, approximately 75% seen once. This clone has more than one count but fewer than ten. The antigen remains unidentified. The sequenced material came from memory CD4+ T cells sorted from blood. Regarding subset: CD45RA-negative fraction. The sequence was collected from a woman in her 30s in good health. This chain links TRBV15 with TRBJ2-3, with 8 bases matching TRBD1. The CDR3 coding sequence is TGTGCCACCAGCAATCAGGGACAGGCCACAGATACGCAGTATTTT. This sequence encodes CATSNQGQATDTQYF.